This entry concerns a single T cell receptor (beta chain). Its specific antigen is unknown. Base qualities are not provided; no much larger clone lies one nucleotide away. This sample is drawn from a study of PD-1 blockade in classical Hodgkin lymphoma (dated by TCRdb to 2019 to 2021). Background for the entire study: Nivolumab dosing was 3 mg/kg intravenously every 2 weeks, continuing until either disease progression or unacceptable toxicity. To define a peripheral blood immune signature of response to PD-1 blockade in classical Hodgkin lymphoma, the study combined TCR beta sequencing with CyTOF.

Looking up the germline V gene (reference sequence) yields CDR1 WNHNN and CDR2 SYGVQD. For this chain, trimming is 3 bases at the V end and 1 base at the J end, and the number of junction bases without a gene match is 3. The CDR3 covers 15 residues, taking in both the cysteine and the phenylalanine. Only the CDR3 DNA stays, 45 bases, in frame from base 1. The time point label, as the study defines it: cycle 1 day 1 (C1D1), immediately before nivolumab initiation. Every trial patient had relapsed following autologous stem cell transplantation, and prior brentuximab vedotin exposure was what differed among cohorts A, B and C. The trial cohort comprised roughly 50 patients with relapsed/refractory classical Hodgkin lymphoma whose best overall responses were complete response, partial response or progressive disease. In the multi-cohort phase II CheckMate 205 trial, trial patients received single-agent nivolumab. Best overall response was determined by an independent review committee according to the 2007 International Working Group response criteria. PBMCs from the trial were collected at three points: immediately before nivolumab initiation (C1D1), and during therapy at cycle 2 day 1 and cycle 4 day 1. Peripheral blood was collected in 8 mL Vacutainer Cell Preparation Tubes, from which PBMCs were isolated by centrifugation and then cryopreserved.

Genomic DNA was isolated using the Qiagen DNeasy kit from unsorted PBMCs as well as from negatively selected CD4+ and CD8+ fractions. TCR beta CDR3 regions were amplified by immunoSEQ multiplex PCR using primers annealing to V and J segments. A synthetic immune receptor repertoire was used to minimize amplification bias, and any remaining bias was removed computationally after sequencing. In the original analysis: Custom Python scripts were used to quantify repertoire diversity as the Shannon entropy index. Unsorted, CD4+ and CD8+ repertoires were analyzed separately, except for combined analyses in which CD4+ and CD8+ sequences were merged in silico. A clone counted as expanded when the clone's frequency after treatment rose at least 2-fold relative to C1D1, and clones undetected at baseline were given a pseudocount of 0.5. Singleton clones were defined as clones with 0 or 1 copy at C1D1, and non-singleton clones were defined as clones with 2 or more copies. Clones expanded in unsorted samples were labelled as CD4+, CD8+ or unknown by matching protein sequences in sorted samples from the same patient. Wilcoxon tests were applied to paired samples to test diversity changes from C1D1 to C4D1. TCRdb retrieved this table from immuneACCESS and kept in-frame rearrangements only. Not all clones are present; in checked studies, unresolved V genes account for under half, and no reason is known for the remainder. Clone size and V and J calls were adopted from that table, with D and trimming inferred from the DNA. The sample table contains 23,000 or so clones; only one count was recorded for around 80% of them. The ten largest clonotypes hold approximately 7.2% of the sample.

Study-wide conclusions, independent of this receptor: By C4D1, a significant rise was seen in CD4+ TCR diversity but not in CD8+ TCR diversity (p=0.0027 vs p=0.16), and the rise was most apparent among complete responders (p=0.02). Baseline TCR diversity was reported to be lower in newly diagnosed patients than in healthy donors, and even lower in relapsed/refractory patients. Only a single clinical trial cohort was studied, and what caused the repertoire differences, possibly disease activity or prior therapy, remained undefined. Trial patients achieving complete response had baseline diversity similar to newly diagnosed patients, whereas partial responders and progressors had significantly lower diversity. Patients starting nivolumab less than 1 year after ASCT had lower diversity and were excluded from later analyses to avoid confounding by immune reconstitution.

Sequencing was performed on peripheral blood mononuclear cells (PBMCs), taken at baseline. The rearrangement joined TRBV10-1 to TRBJ1-3; 7 bases in between match TRBD1. This receptor was taken from a human donor with classical Hodgkin lymphoma. The DNA sequence is given as TGCGCCAGCAGTGATCAGGGGGGATCTGGAAACACCATATATTTT. The translation is CASSDQGGSGNTIYF.